Listed here are 12 T cell receptor beta chains from one sample, sequenced in a study of beta chain features in type 1 diabetes. Findings and caveats of the study: Type 1 diabetes patients showed a moderate but significant shortening of TCRB CDR3s in all four CD4+ subsets.

No antigens are known for them. The whole isolated RNA underwent reverse transcription, so sequencing captured expressed TCRB transcripts. Profiled with immunoSEQ multiplex PCR; TCRdb holds only in-frame clones, not every one. The data contain about 260,000 clones, approximately 20% of them seen just once; the ten biggest clones take up around 0.028%. Sequenced: naive CD4+ T cells from blood. Receptors originate from a woman aged 40 to 49 with type 1 diabetes.

The V and J genes are TRBV4-3 and TRBJ2-1; 11 nucleotides align to TRBD2. The CDR3 contains 14 residues. Unmatched junction bases numbered 6, after V lost 6 bases and J lost 8 bases. Germline V gives CDR1 LGHNA, CDR2 YSLEER. CDR3 amino acids: CASSELAGVDEQFF. CDR3 nucleotide sequence: TGCGCCAGCAGTGAACTAGCGGGAGTGGATGAGCAGTTCTTC.

This clone was observed a handful of times. The rearrangement uses TRBV6-5 and TRBJ2-5; 7 bases align to TRBD1. Per germline, CDR1 MNHEY and CDR2 SVGAGI. The CDR3 covers 14 residues. Germline trimming cut 6 bases from V and 1 base from J; bases unmatched to any gene: 5. CDR3 DNA: TGTGCCAGCAGGACCTGGGACAGCCAAGAGACCCAGTACTTC. Its protein is CASRTWDSQETQYF.

This clone came up a few times. The chain has TRBV4-3 and TRBJ2-5; 11 nucleotides match TRBD2. The CDR3 has 18 residues. V lost 0 bases, J lost 2 bases, and 8 bases stayed unmatched. The germline gives CDR1 LGHNA, CDR2 YSLEER. Written as DNA, the CDR3 is TGCGCCAGCAGCCAAGACCGATTACTAGCGGGGGCTCAAGAGACCCAGTACTTC. It yields the protein CASSQDRLLAGAQETQYF.

The table lists this clone with a few counts. The genes are TRBV5-1 and TRBJ2-1, with TRBD2 identical over 11 bases. V shed 0 bases, J shed 4 bases, and the junction held 9 bases outside the gene matches. CDR3 length: 18 residues. Germline CDR1 SGHRS, CDR2 YFSETQ. CDR3 residues: CASSLELSGRALYNEQFF. The CDR3 nucleotides are TGCGCCAGCAGCTTGGAACTTAGCGGGAGGGCATTGTACAATGAGCAGTTCTTC.

V gene TRBV19 combines with J gene TRBJ2-7; TRBD1 aligns across 8 bases. Germline values: CDR1 LNHDA, CDR2 SQIVND (reference sequence). The CDR3 is 13 residues long. V was clipped by 9 bases and J by 4 bases; unmatched bases: 8. For the CDR3, the DNA is TGTGCCAGCCGGGGACAGGCGAAATACGAGCAGTACTTC. This translates into CASRGQAKYEQYF.

This chain joins TRBV28 and TRBJ2-3, with 7 bases matching TRBD2. The length of the CDR3 is 12 residues. The junction had 2 bases not matched to a gene; V was cut back by 10 bases and J by 1 base. Germline-derived CDR1 and CDR2 are MDHEN and SYDVKM. Here the CDR3 DNA reads TGTGCCATTGGACTAGGCACAGATACGCAGTATTTT. It translates to CAIGLGTDTQYF.

The chain links TRBV25-1 to TRBJ1-2; no firm D call. V gave up 7 bases and J gave up 4 bases, with 13 bases separating them. The CDR3 has 13 amino acids. In germline, CDR1 is MGHDK, CDR2 SYGVNS. The CDR3 nucleotides read TGTGCCAGCAACCCCGGAGGCCCCTATGGCTACACCTTC. Protein sequence: CASNPGGPYGYTF.

This clone was counted a few times. The rearrangement uses TRBV5-1 and TRBJ1-2; 11 bases map to TRBD1. V was clipped by 4 bases and J by 7 bases; unmatched bases: 9. The V gene's germline CDR1 is SGHRS and CDR2 YFSETQ. The CDR3 is 15 residues long. Here the CDR3 reads CASSTSGTGGVGYTF. In DNA, the CDR3 is TGCGCCAGCAGCACGTCCGGGACAGGGGGAGTTGGCTACACCTTC.

This clone has more than one count but fewer than ten. The chain is built from TRBV29-1 and TRBJ1-1, with a weak D call TRBD1 (6 bases). The CDR3 has 14 residues. Germline CDR1 is SQVTM and CDR2 is ANQGSEA. The CDR3 is CTTLGHLSRAEAFF. The CDR3 DNA follows: TGCACCACCCTGGGACACCTCTCGCGCGCTGAAGCTTTCTTT.

The chain combines TRBV5-4 with TRBJ1-2, with 9 bases identical to TRBD1. The CDR3 is 15 amino acids. Germline lookup yields CDR1 SGHNT and CDR2 YYREEE (reference sequence). The J segment lost 7 bases and the V segment lost 4 bases, leaving 11 bases of the junction unmatched. The CDR3 DNA is TGTGCCAGCAGCCGCACCCGGGACAGGGCTTCTGGCTACACCTTC. It specifies CASSRTRDRASGYTF.

The chain uses TRBV4-2 and TRBJ1-2, with 8 bases fitting TRBD1. The germline CDR1 and CDR2 sequences are LGHNA and YNFKEQ. This CDR3 contains 16 residues. V lost 0 bases to trimming and J lost 1 base; unmatched junction nucleotides: 4. CDR3 sequence (DNA): TGTGCCAGCAGCCAAGAGAGCGACAGGGGTAACTATGGCTACACCTTC. It specifies CASSQESDRGNYGYTF.

The chain links TRBV6-5 to TRBJ1-1; TRBD1 might be the D (6 bases). The CDR3 sequence is 15 residues long. From germline, CDR1 is MNHEY and CDR2 SVGAGI. Trimming stripped 4 bases from V and 7 bases from J, with 19 bases between. The CDR3 region is CASSSRGRGRYEAFF. For the CDR3, the DNA is TGTGCCAGCAGTTCTAGAGGCAGGGGTCGTTATGAAGCTTTCTTT.